The 10 T cell receptor beta chains presented below share a single source sample, sequenced in a study of shared clonotypes between healthy human individuals. Data came from immunoSEQ multiplex PCR; TCRdb stores just in-frame clones and leaves some out. The data contain 2.5 million or so clones, over 85% of them singletons. Input material: naive CD4+ T cells sorted from blood. Subset here: CD45RA+ positively selected. These receptor sequences come from a young man in good health.

This clone showed up just once. The V gene is TRBV27, the J gene TRBJ2-5; 7 bases align to TRBD2. The CDR3 is 16 amino acids. V trimming: 3 bases; J trimming: 5 bases; junction bases outside the gene matches: 12. The germline CDR1 and CDR2 sequences are MNHEY and SMNVEV (reference sequence). The DNA of the CDR3 is TGTGCCAGCAGTTTTTCCCACGGGGGGAGGCCCGAGACCCAGTACTTC. Translation: CASSFSHGGRPETQYF.

This sequence joins TRBV30 and TRBJ2-6; perhaps TRBD2 as D (5 bases). The CDR3 is 18 amino acids. The V gene lost 0 bases and the J gene lost 2 bases, with 17 bases spanning the gap. Per germline, CDR1 GTSNPN and CDR2 SVGIG (reference sequence). CDR3 in DNA: TGTGCCTGGAGTGTTAAAATGGGGAGTGCCACTGGGGCCAACGTCCTGACTTTC. Its protein product is CAWSVKMGSATGANVLTF.

The chain employs TRBV4-2 and TRBJ1-2; D unresolved. Germline assignment: CDR1 LGHNA and CDR2 YNFKEQ. CDR3 length equals 15 residues. The ends were cut back, 1 base at V and 2 bases at J, with 11 bases in the middle. The CDR3 spells CASSQGQLLNYGYTF. The CDR3 DNA follows: TGTGCCAGCAGCCAAGGGCAGCTACTAAACTATGGCTACACCTTC.

The V gene is TRBV6-6, the J gene TRBJ1-3; TRBD1 matches 8 bases. The CDR3 is 13 residues long. V dropped 7 bases and J dropped 3; count of bases not matched to a gene: 2. Looked up from germline, CDR1 is MNHNY and CDR2 is SVGAGI (reference sequence). CDR3 loop: CASTRGHGNTIYF. CDR3 DNA sequence: TGTGCCAGCACCAGGGGGCATGGAAACACCATATATTTT.

CDR3 region: CASSFSGQSFYGYTF. As DNA, the CDR3 is TGTGCCAGCAGCTTCTCCGGACAGAGCTTTTATGGCTACACCTTC. This chain uses TRBV11-2 with TRBJ1-2; D is perhaps TRBD1 (6 bases). Trimming stripped 3 bases from V and 5 bases from J, with 16 bases between. Per the germline V gene, CDR1 is SGHAT and CDR2 is FQNNGV. This CDR3 spans 15 amino acids.

The chain links TRBV2 to TRBJ1-1; a weak D match, TRBD1 (5 bases). Deletions cut 2 bases from V and 4 bases from J, with 11 bases between. Germline lookup yields CDR1 SNHLY and CDR2 FYNNEI. CDR3 length: 14 residues. The CDR3 sequence is CASSEWGEGTEAFF. DNA of the CDR3: TGTGCCAGCAGTGAATGGGGGGAGGGCACTGAAGCTTTCTTT.

The V gene is TRBV6-5, the J gene TRBJ1-3; TRBD1 agrees at 9 bases. The CDR3 runs to 16 residues. Unmatched junction bases numbered 8, after V lost 4 bases and J lost 4 bases. Per the germline V gene, CDR1 is MNHEY and CDR2 is SVGAGI. CDR3 sequence: CASSFLDRGRGNTIYF. The CDR3 nucleotides are TGTGCCAGCAGTTTCTTGGACAGGGGAAGGGGAAACACCATATATTTT.

This sequence joins TRBV9 and TRBJ1-2; the D is unclear. Germline CDR1 is SGDLS and CDR2 is YYNGEE. Trimming cost V 8 bases and J 4 bases, with 9 bases left between them. The CDR3 loop spans 11 amino acids. The CDR3 spells CARSVTYGYTF. CDR3 nucleotides: TGTGCCAGGTCGGTTACCTATGGCTACACCTTC.

Comments on this clone: Other DNA sequences in this sample translate to the same CDR3. This chain joins TRBV20-1 and TRBJ2-2; D unresolved. Germline loops: CDR1 DFQATT, CDR2 SNEGSKA (reference sequence). The ends were cut back, 3 bases at V and 4 bases at J, with 3 bases in the middle. The CDR3 spans 11 residues. The CDR3 nucleotides are TGCAGTGCTAGGAGCACCGGGGAGCTGTTTTTT. Translation gives CSARSTGELFF.

In its sample, this clone was seen once. The chain carries TRBV7-2 and TRBJ2-5; 12 nucleotides line up with TRBD2. The CDR3 covers 16 residues. From germline, CDR1 is SGHTA and CDR2 FQGNSA. Trimming removed 4 bases from V and 5 bases from J; junction bases left unmatched: 8. The CDR3 DNA follows: TGTGCCAGCAGCTCCCGACTAGCGGGGGCCCGGGAGACCCAGTACTTC. Amino acid sequence: CASSSRLAGARETQYF.